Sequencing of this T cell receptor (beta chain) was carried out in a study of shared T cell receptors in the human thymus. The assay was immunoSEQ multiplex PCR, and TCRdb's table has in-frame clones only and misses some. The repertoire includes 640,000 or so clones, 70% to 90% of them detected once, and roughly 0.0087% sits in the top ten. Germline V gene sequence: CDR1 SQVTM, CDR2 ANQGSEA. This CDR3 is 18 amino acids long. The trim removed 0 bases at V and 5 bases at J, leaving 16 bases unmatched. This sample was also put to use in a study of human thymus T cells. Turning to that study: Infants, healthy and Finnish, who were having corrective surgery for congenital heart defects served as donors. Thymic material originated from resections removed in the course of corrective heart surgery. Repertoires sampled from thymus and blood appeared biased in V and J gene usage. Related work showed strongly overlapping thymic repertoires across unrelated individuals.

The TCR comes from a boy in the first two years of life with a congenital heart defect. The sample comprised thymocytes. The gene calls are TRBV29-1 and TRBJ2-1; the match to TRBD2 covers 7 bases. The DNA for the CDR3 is TGCAGCGTTGAAGATGCATCGCGTTTGTCTAGCGGAAACAATGAGCAGTTCTTC. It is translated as CSVEDASRLSSGNNEQFF.